This TCR beta chain was retrieved from a study of OX40 agonist ivuxolimab in advanced cancers. Profiling relied on immunoSEQ multiplex PCR, and the TCRdb table lists in-frame clones only, not all of them. The sample records about 96,000 clones, roughly 91% being singletons. The CDR3 consists of 15 residues. V dropped 4 bases and J dropped 8 bases, with 17 bases sitting between them. Germline lookup yields CDR1 LNHDA and CDR2 SQIVND (reference sequence). The chain carries TRBV19 and TRBJ2-2; D is unresolved. The clonotype was recovered from an adult with an advanced solid tumor such as melanoma, head and neck, liver or kidney cancer. Sequencing used CD4+ or CD8+ T cells sorted from blood, obtained in a trial of the OX40 agonist ivuxolimab. DNA of the CDR3: TGTGCCAGTAGTACACAAGTTATTTTGGCAGGGGAGCTGTTTTTT. Its protein is CASSTQVILAGELFF.